These T cell receptor beta chains were read from a single sample in a study of blood T cells in healthy people across ages. A single record per CDR3 protein comes from TCRdb applying MiXCR to the 5' RACE reads. The repertoire holds approximately 1.5 million distinct CDR3 sequences, with about 35% as singletons. The sequenced material came from blood. The receptors stem from a woman younger than 45 in good health. Each CDR3 is given with its conserved first and last residue. The order of the fields is D gene, V gene, CDR3 length, J gene, clone size, CDR3 protein, CDR3 DNA. The D gene is left open where the match is weak. Size is stated for part of the rows, as once, few or many counts, or as a class when the clone is expanded.

>.|TRBV7-9|18|TRBJ1-6|.
CASSSDSSRSSYNSPLHF
TGTGCCAGCAGCTCCGATAGTAGTAGAAGCTCCTATAATTCACCCCTCCACTTT
>TRBD2|TRBV4-1|16|TRBJ2-1|few
CASSRTTSGAYNEQFF
TGCGCCAGCAGCCGGACCACTAGCGGGGCCTACAATGAGCAGTTCTTC
>.|TRBV15|15|TRBJ2-5|.
CATSSAGTDQETQYF
TGTGCCACCAGCTCCGCGGGGACGGACCAAGAGACCCAGTACTTC
>TRBD1|TRBV28|17|TRBJ2-7|.
CASSTKRTGRYYYEQYF
TGTGCCAGCAGTACGAAGCGGACAGGGCGGTACTATTACGAGCAGTACTTC
>TRBD1|TRBV3-1|17|TRBJ1-6|.
CASSQTSGQFYNSPLHF
TGTGCCAGCAGCCAGACATCGGGACAGTTCTATAATTCACCCCTCCACTTT
>.|TRBV28|13|TRBJ1-2|few
CASSLWGPNGYTF
TGTGCCAGCAGTTTATGGGGGCCCAATGGCTACACCTTC
>.|TRBV7-9|13|TRBJ2-1|few
CASSLDKGNEQFF
TGTGCCAGCAGCTTGGACAAAGGCAATGAGCAGTTCTTC
>.|TRBV7-8|17|TRBJ1-5|few
CASSPQQRVYSNQPQHF
TGTGCCAGCAGCCCCCAACAGCGGGTTTATAGCAATCAGCCCCAGCATTTT
>TRBD1|TRBV20-1|14|TRBJ2-5|.
CSAREGQGQETQYF
TGCAGTGCTAGAGAGGGACAGGGGCAGGAGACCCAGTACTTC
>.|TRBV7-2|14|TRBJ2-3|many
CASSLDRDLDTQYF
TGTGCCAGCAGCTTGGATCGAGACTTAGATACGCAGTATTTT
>.|TRBV25-1|12|TRBJ2-3|.
CASSVTTGTQYF
TGTGCCAGCAGTGTTACAACGGGTACGCAGTATTTT
>TRBD2|TRBV4-1|16|TRBJ2-1|few
CASSQETGGPYNEQFF
TGCGCCAGCAGCCAAGAGACGGGAGGGCCGTACAATGAGCAGTTCTTC
>.|TRBV20-1|16|TRBJ2-1|.
CSASRAGDSSYNEQFF
TGCAGTGCTTCTCGCGCAGGAGACAGCTCCTACAATGAGCAGTTCTTC
>.|TRBV28|13|TRBJ1-2|few
CASSTSPRYGYTF
TGTGCCAGCAGCACCTCCCCCCGCTATGGCTACACCTTC
>TRBD1|TRBV20-1|14|TRBJ2-7|.
CSASTGTGSYEQYF
TGCAGTGCTTCTACCGGGACAGGATCCTACGAGCAGTACTTC
>.|TRBV7-9|14|TRBJ2-3|few
CASSLATPDNTQYF
TGTGCCAGCAGCTTAGCAACACCCGACAATACGCAGTATTTT
>.|TRBV29-1|13|TRBJ2-5|.
CSVEPGVGETQYF
TGCAGCGTTGAACCAGGAGTCGGAGAGACCCAGTACTTC
>TRBD1|TRBV7-2|13|TRBJ2-5|.
CASRGQPQEPQYF
TGTGCCAGCAGGGGACAGCCCCAAGAGCCCCAGTACTTC
>.|TRBV29-1|14|TRBJ2-5|.
CSANGGDQGGTQYF
TGCAGCGCCAACGGGGGTGACCAGGGGGGGACCCAGTACTTC
>TRBD2|TRBV13|15|TRBJ2-1|.
CASGTSSGGYNEQFF
TGTGCCAGCGGCACGTCTAGCGGGGGGTACAATGAGCAGTTCTTC
>.|TRBV20-1|15|TRBJ2-1|.
CSARQTRRTYNEQFF
TGCAGTGCTAGACAAACTAGGAGGACCTACAATGAGCAGTTCTTC
>TRBD2|TRBV2|15|TRBJ2-3|few
CASSEAGREADTQYF
TGTGCCAGCAGTGAAGCAGGGAGGGAGGCAGATACGCAGTATTTT
>.|TRBV5-1|12|TRBJ2-2|.
CASSTQTGELFF
TGCGCCAGCAGTACGCAGACCGGGGAGCTGTTTTTT
>TRBD2|TRBV24-1|16|TRBJ2-7|few
CATRILGGREAHEQYF
TGTGCCACCAGAATCTTGGGCGGGAGGGAGGCCCACGAGCAGTACTTC
>.|TRBV20-1|14|TRBJ2-7|few
CSARGWVSSYEQYF
TGCAGTGCTAGGGGCTGGGTAAGCTCCTACGAGCAGTACTTC
>TRBD1|TRBV5-1|14|TRBJ2-3|.
CASSRNRGSDTQYF
TGCGCCAGCAGCCGGAACAGGGGATCAGATACGCAGTATTTT
>TRBD1|TRBV7-2|15|TRBJ1-5|.
CASSPGQGFGQPQHF
TGTGCCAGCAGCCCTGGACAGGGGTTTGGTCAGCCCCAGCATTTT
>.|TRBV27|15|TRBJ2-7|.
CASSFGEGGRSEQYF
TGTGCCAGCAGTTTCGGGGAAGGGGGTAGGAGCGAGCAGTACTTC
>TRBD2|TRBV11-2|16|TRBJ2-1|.
CASSSSGEAGGNEQFF
TGTGCCAGCAGCTCCTCCGGAGAGGCGGGGGGTAATGAGCAGTTCTTC
>.|TRBV7-9|14|TRBJ1-6|.
CASSLGASLTPLHF
TGTGCCAGCAGCTTAGGGGCTTCGTTGACACCCCTCCACTTT
>TRBD2|TRBV20-1|15|TRBJ2-1|few
CSASLAGGHYNEQFF
TGCAGTGCTAGCTTGGCGGGGGGCCACTACAATGAGCAGTTCTTC
>.|TRBV9|16|TRBJ2-1|.
CASSLLPGQGYNEQFF
TGTGCCAGCAGCCTACTTCCAGGGCAGGGGTACAATGAGCAGTTCTTC
>TRBD1|TRBV7-9|17|TRBJ1-2|few
CASSPSALGQANYGYTF
TGTGCCAGCAGCCCATCAGCCTTAGGACAGGCCAACTATGGCTACACCTTC
>TRBD1|TRBV5-5|15|TRBJ2-7|many
CASSTTRQGTPEQYF
TGTGCCAGCAGCACAACTCGACAGGGAACTCCCGAGCAGTACTTC
>.|TRBV12-3/TRBV12-4|13|TRBJ1-1|.
CASLGDKGTEAFF
TGTGCCAGCCTAGGGGACAAAGGCACTGAAGCTTTCTTT
>TRBD2|TRBV28|15|TRBJ2-1|few
CASMNPGGSYNEQFF
TGTGCCAGCATGAACCCGGGAGGGTCCTACAATGAGCAGTTCTTC
>.|TRBV6-5|13|TRBJ2-1|few
CASSLAAYHEQFF
TGTGCCAGCAGTTTGGCAGCCTACCATGAGCAGTTCTTC
>TRBD1|TRBV19|13|TRBJ2-7|.
CASTGQGAREQYF
TGTGCCAGTACCGGACAGGGGGCGAGAGAGCAGTACTTC
>.|TRBV6-6|13|TRBJ2-1|.
CASRPRTTGEQFF
TGTGCCAGCAGACCCCGGACTACTGGTGAGCAGTTCTTC
>.|TRBV29-1|16|TRBJ2-7|many
CSVVRYRDPTDYEQYF
TGCAGCGTTGTCCGTTACCGGGACCCAACGGACTACGAGCAGTACTTC
>.|TRBV11-1|15|TRBJ2-1|few
CASSQAVSSYNEQFF
TGTGCCAGCAGCCAAGCGGTAAGCTCCTACAATGAGCAGTTCTTC
>.|TRBV20-1|16|TRBJ1-1|.
CSAPPVGREIWTGAFF
TGCAGTGCGCCCCCCGTGGGGAGGGAAATTTGGACTGGAGCTTTCTTT
>.|TRBV4-1|16|TRBJ2-5|few
CASSPHTGANQETQYF
TGCGCCAGCAGCCCTCACACAGGCGCCAACCAAGAGACCCAGTACTTC
>.|TRBV10-2|15|TRBJ2-5|.
CASSDLGGSRETQYF
TGCGCCAGCAGTGATTTGGGGGGCTCGAGAGAGACCCAGTACTTC
>.|TRBV7-9|16|TRBJ1-1|.
CASSPKFRGSNTEAFF
TGTGCCAGCAGCCCAAAATTCCGGGGCTCGAACACTGAAGCTTTCTTT
>.|TRBV7-2|13|TRBJ1-5|.
CASSRSFNQPQHF
TGTGCCAGCAGCCGCAGTTTCAATCAGCCCCAGCATTTT
>TRBD2|TRBV9|15|TRBJ2-1|few
CASSALGLAGNEQFF
TGTGCCAGCAGCGCACTTGGACTAGCGGGAAATGAGCAGTTCTTC
>.|TRBV4-1|12|TRBJ2-1|many
CASSQGPNEQFF
TGCGCCAGCAGCCAAGGCCCCAATGAGCAGTTCTTC
>.|TRBV5-1|13|TRBJ2-7|.
CASSVGPGNEQYF
TGCGCCAGCAGCGTAGGTCCGGGGAACGAGCAGTACTTC
>TRBD1|TRBV18|18|TRBJ1-2|.
CASSPRGDRLENNYGYTF
TGTGCCAGCTCCCCACGGGGGGACAGGCTTGAGAATAACTATGGCTACACCTTC
>.|TRBV21-1|16|TRBJ1-5|.
CASSKSPGERNQPQHF
TGTGCCAGCAGCAAATCCCCAGGGGAACGCAATCAGCCCCAGCATTTT
>.|TRBV10-3|16|TRBJ2-7|.
CAISDPPGGRAYEQYF
TGTGCCATCAGTGACCCCCCGGGGGGCAGGGCCTACGAGCAGTACTTC
>TRBD1|TRBV4-2|15|TRBJ2-7|.
CASSQEGQGTHEQYF
TGTGCCAGCAGCCAAGAGGGACAGGGAACTCACGAGCAGTACTTC
>.|TRBV3-1|17|TRBJ2-1|.
CASSPSLRSNSYNEQFF
TGTGCCAGCAGCCCGTCACTAAGGAGTAACTCCTACAATGAGCAGTTCTTC
>TRBD2|TRBV12-5|19|TRBJ2-5|.
CASGHSGTSGGLYQETQYF
TGTGCTAGTGGTCATTCCGGGACTAGCGGGGGATTATACCAAGAGACCCAGTACTTC
>TRBD1|TRBV20-1|18|TRBJ1-1|.
CSASPGQGELVRNTEAFF
TGCAGTGCTAGTCCGGGACAGGGGGAATTGGTTAGGAACACTGAAGCTTTCTTT
>.|TRBV27|13|TRBJ2-5|few
CASAGRGRETQYF
TGTGCCAGCGCGGGGAGGGGGAGGGAGACCCAGTACTTC
>.|TRBV27|17|TRBJ2-1|few
CASSPTYASLTHNEQFF
TGTGCCAGCAGTCCCACTTACGCCTCCCTTACTCACAATGAGCAGTTCTTC
>.|TRBV5-1|14|TRBJ2-7|.
CASSGVDSSYEQYF
TGCGCCAGCAGCGGGGTCGACAGCTCCTACGAGCAGTACTTC
>.|TRBV6-1|12|TRBJ2-2|few
CARHELTGELFF
TGTGCCAGGCATGAACTGACCGGGGAGCTGTTTTTT